A selection of T cell receptor beta chains follows, all from one sample in a study of blood T cell repertoires in COVID-19. The data were produced by immunoSEQ multiplex PCR, yet TCRdb's version contains in-frame clones alone and is incomplete. The sample includes around 84,000 clones, over 85% of them seen just once. The specimen was peripheral blood. All receptors derive from a man aged 45-60 years with active COVID-19. CDR3s include the opening cysteine and the closing phenylalanine or tryptophan. Fields, in order: J gene, V gene, D gene, clone size, CDR3 protein, CDR3 DNA. The D gene is left open where the match is weak. Clone sizes are given selectively: once, few, many, or a class where the clone is expanded.

j_call: TRBJ2-3
v_call: TRBV5-4
d_call: NA
clone_size: NA
cdr3_aa: CASSALAVDLTDTQYF
cdr3_nt: TGTGCCAGCAGCGCTTTAGCGGTCGACCTGACAGATACGCAGTATTTT

j_call: TRBJ1-5
v_call: TRBV28
d_call: NA
clone_size: NA
cdr3_aa: CASRGRGRNQPQHF
cdr3_nt: TGTGCCAGCAGGGGGCGTGGGCGCAATCAGCCCCAGCATTTT

j_call: TRBJ2-1
v_call: TRBV25-1
d_call: NA
clone_size: NA
cdr3_aa: CASSEDGSPGYEQFF
cdr3_nt: TGTGCCAGCAGTGAGGACGGGAGCCCCGGGTATGAGCAGTTCTTC

j_call: TRBJ2-5
v_call: TRBV2
d_call: TRBD2
clone_size: NA
cdr3_aa: CASSEGGETQYF
cdr3_nt: TGTGCCAGCAGTGAGGGAGGGGAGACCCAGTACTTC

j_call: TRBJ2-1
v_call: TRBV19
d_call: TRBD2
clone_size: NA
cdr3_aa: CASRGLAGVYNEQFF
cdr3_nt: TGTGCCAGTAGGGGACTAGCGGGAGTCTACAATGAGCAGTTCTTC

j_call: TRBJ1-2
v_call: TRBV3-1/TRBV3-2
d_call: NA
clone_size: NA
cdr3_aa: CASSWRGLHYGYTF
cdr3_nt: TGTGCCAGCAGCTGGAGGGGTCTACACTATGGCTACACCTTC

j_call: TRBJ2-1
v_call: TRBV7-2
d_call: NA
clone_size: NA
cdr3_aa: CASSLIINEQFF
cdr3_nt: TGTGCCAGCAGCTTAATTATCAATGAGCAGTTCTTC

j_call: TRBJ2-7
v_call: TRBV7-2
d_call: NA
clone_size: few
cdr3_aa: CASSLTPNAEQYF
cdr3_nt: TGTGCCAGCAGCTTAACACCCAACGCCGAGCAGTACTTC

j_call: TRBJ2-3
v_call: TRBV15
d_call: TRBD2
clone_size: NA
cdr3_aa: CATSRTSGTDTQYF
cdr3_nt: TGTGCCACCAGCAGGACTAGCGGCACAGATACGCAGTATTTT

j_call: TRBJ1-4
v_call: TRBV4-1
d_call: TRBD1
clone_size: NA
cdr3_aa: CASSQNSPQRLPRDRAKLFF
cdr3_nt: TGCGCCAGCAGCCAAAACTCCCCCCAGCGGCTGCCCCGCGACAGGGCCAAACTGTTTTTT

j_call: TRBJ1-4
v_call: TRBV6-2/TRBV6-3
d_call: NA
clone_size: NA
cdr3_aa: CASSSPGEKLFF
cdr3_nt: TGTGCCAGCAGTTCGCCGGGGGAAAAACTGTTTTTT

j_call: TRBJ2-2
v_call: TRBV28
d_call: TRBD1
clone_size: once
cdr3_aa: CASSLTGVLTGELFF
cdr3_nt: TGTGCCAGCAGCTTGACAGGGGTTCTCACCGGGGAGCTGTTTTTT

j_call: TRBJ1-1
v_call: TRBV18
d_call: NA
clone_size: NA
cdr3_aa: CATEDGSERAFF
cdr3_nt: TGTGCCACCGAGGATGGGTCGGAGCGAGCTTTCTTT

j_call: TRBJ2-6
v_call: TRBV19
d_call: TRBD2
clone_size: NA
cdr3_aa: CASSINGGAGANVLTF
cdr3_nt: TGTGCCAGTAGTATAAATGGGGGGGCTGGGGCCAACGTCCTGACTTTC

j_call: TRBJ2-5
v_call: TRBV7-9
d_call: TRBD2
clone_size: once
cdr3_aa: CASSSGTSGSRTQYF
cdr3_nt: TGTGCCAGCAGCTCTGGGACTAGCGGGAGTAGGACCCAGTACTTC

j_call: TRBJ2-7
v_call: TRBV7-9
d_call: NA
clone_size: NA
cdr3_aa: CASSRISEQYF
cdr3_nt: TGTGCCAGCAGCCGTATCTCCGAGCAGTACTTC

j_call: TRBJ1-6
v_call: TRBV6-7
d_call: NA
clone_size: NA
cdr3_aa: CASSYSRGDNSPLHF
cdr3_nt: TGTGCCAGCAGTTACTCGCGGGGGGATAATTCACCCCTCCACTTT

j_call: TRBJ1-6
v_call: TRBV11-2
d_call: NA
clone_size: few
cdr3_aa: CASTRQDIYNSPLHF
cdr3_nt: TGTGCCAGCACCCGACAGGACATCTATAATTCACCCCTCCACTTT

j_call: TRBJ1-1
v_call: TRBV5-1
d_call: NA
clone_size: once
cdr3_aa: CASSLSGSLGIAFF
cdr3_nt: TGCGCCAGCAGCTTGAGCGGCTCCCTGGGTATAGCTTTCTTT

j_call: TRBJ1-1
v_call: TRBV28
d_call: NA
clone_size: once
cdr3_aa: CASRSGGAVNTEAFF
cdr3_nt: TGTGCCAGCAGGTCTGGGGGGGCCGTGAACACTGAAGCTTTCTTT

j_call: TRBJ2-1
v_call: TRBV6-1
d_call: TRBD2
clone_size: NA
cdr3_aa: CASSDVAGEGHEQFF
cdr3_nt: TGTGCCAGCAGTGATGTAGCGGGAGAAGGTCATGAGCAGTTCTTC

j_call: TRBJ2-1
v_call: TRBV9
d_call: TRBD2
clone_size: NA
cdr3_aa: CASSVGGSGGSYNEQFF
cdr3_nt: TGTGCCAGCAGCGTAGGGGGTAGCGGGGGCTCCTACAATGAGCAGTTCTTC

j_call: TRBJ2-7
v_call: TRBV4-1
d_call: TRBD1
clone_size: NA
cdr3_aa: CASSQGWDREIREQYF
cdr3_nt: TGCGCCAGCAGCCAAGGGTGGGACAGGGAGATCCGCGAGCAGTACTTC

j_call: TRBJ1-2
v_call: TRBV11-2
d_call: NA
clone_size: NA
cdr3_aa: CASSLYRVSGYTF
cdr3_nt: TGTGCCAGCAGCTTATACAGGGTATCTGGCTACACCTTC

j_call: TRBJ2-2
v_call: TRBV6-5
d_call: TRBD2
clone_size: NA
cdr3_aa: CASSYFLAGGTGELFF
cdr3_nt: TGTGCCAGCAGTTACTTCCTAGCGGGAGGTACCGGGGAGCTGTTTTTT

j_call: TRBJ1-5
v_call: TRBV4-1
d_call: TRBD1
clone_size: NA
cdr3_aa: CASSQQGAGQPQHF
cdr3_nt: TGCGCCAGCAGCCAACAGGGGGCAGGGCAGCCCCAGCATTTT

j_call: TRBJ2-1
v_call: TRBV7-8
d_call: TRBD2
clone_size: NA
cdr3_aa: CASSLAIGLAGGPSYNEQFF
cdr3_nt: TGTGCCAGCAGCTTAGCGATCGGACTAGCGGGAGGGCCGTCCTACAATGAGCAGTTCTTC

j_call: TRBJ1-6
v_call: TRBV4-3
d_call: TRBD1
clone_size: NA
cdr3_aa: CASSQTGQLNSPLHF
cdr3_nt: TGCGCCAGCAGCCAAACGGGACAGCTTAATTCACCCCTCCACTTT

j_call: TRBJ2-7
v_call: TRBV10-3
d_call: TRBD2
clone_size: NA
cdr3_aa: CAISLSGGQNEQYF
cdr3_nt: TGTGCCATCAGTCTTAGCGGGGGGCAAAACGAGCAGTACTTC

j_call: TRBJ1-5
v_call: TRBV10-2
d_call: NA
clone_size: NA
cdr3_aa: CASSDVRGSGQPQHF
cdr3_nt: TGCGCCAGCAGTGATGTCAGGGGTAGTGGGCAGCCCCAGCATTTT

j_call: TRBJ2-7
v_call: TRBV18
d_call: NA
clone_size: NA
cdr3_aa: CASSPGHHSYEQYF
cdr3_nt: TGTGCCAGCTCACCAGGACATCACTCCTACGAGCAGTACTTC

j_call: TRBJ1-2
v_call: TRBV6-6
d_call: TRBD1
clone_size: NA
cdr3_aa: CASTWDSAGTNYGYTF
cdr3_nt: TGTGCCAGCACTTGGGACAGCGCCGGAACTAACTATGGCTACACCTTC

j_call: TRBJ2-1
v_call: TRBV11-3
d_call: TRBD2
clone_size: NA
cdr3_aa: CASSLFSGGYNEQFF
cdr3_nt: TGTGCCAGCAGCTTATTTAGCGGGGGGTACAATGAGCAGTTCTTC

j_call: TRBJ2-2
v_call: TRBV7-3
d_call: TRBD1
clone_size: NA
cdr3_aa: CASSLKGAYTGELFF
cdr3_nt: TGTGCCAGCAGCTTAAAGGGGGCGTATACCGGGGAGCTGTTTTTT

j_call: TRBJ1-5
v_call: TRBV19
d_call: TRBD1
clone_size: NA
cdr3_aa: CASSSTWGQGVQPQHF
cdr3_nt: TGTGCCAGTAGTTCCACGTGGGGACAGGGTGTCCAGCCCCAGCATTTT

j_call: TRBJ2-1
v_call: TRBV3-1/TRBV3-2
d_call: TRBD1
clone_size: NA
cdr3_aa: CASSQRPGGNNNEQFF
cdr3_nt: TGTGCCAGCAGCCAGAGGCCAGGGGGTAATAACAATGAGCAGTTCTTC

j_call: TRBJ1-5
v_call: TRBV4-3
d_call: NA
clone_size: NA
cdr3_aa: CASSQDLRGGNQPQHF
cdr3_nt: TGCGCCAGCAGCCAAGATCTCAGGGGCGGGAATCAGCCCCAGCATTTT

j_call: TRBJ1-6
v_call: TRBV28
d_call: NA
clone_size: NA
cdr3_aa: CASSLLAGYNSPLHF
cdr3_nt: TGTGCCAGCAGTCTCCTTGCGGGCTATAATTCACCCCTCCACTTT

j_call: TRBJ1-1
v_call: TRBV2
d_call: TRBD1
clone_size: NA
cdr3_aa: CASRDRGLRNTEAFF
cdr3_nt: TGTGCCAGCCGTGACAGGGGGCTTAGGAACACTGAAGCTTTCTTT

j_call: TRBJ2-7
v_call: TRBV2
d_call: TRBD1
clone_size: NA
cdr3_aa: CASSEGTGRTYEQYF
cdr3_nt: TGTGCCAGCAGTGAAGGGACAGGGAGAACCTACGAGCAGTACTTC

j_call: TRBJ1-5
v_call: TRBV7-9
d_call: TRBD1
clone_size: once
cdr3_aa: CASSLGDSPHQPQHF
cdr3_nt: TGTGCCAGCAGCTTAGGGGACAGTCCCCATCAGCCCCAGCATTTT